A single sample gave rise to the 9 T cell receptor beta chains below, sequenced in a study of shared clonotypes between healthy human individuals. Data came from immunoSEQ multiplex PCR; TCRdb stores just in-frame clones and leaves some out. The table has about 1.1 million clones, around three quarters seen once. The source material was memory CD4+ T cells from PBMCs. Subset meaning: CD45RA-negative fraction. All receptors derive from a man between 18 and 35 years old in good health. Some clones in this sample may be carry-over from other donors' samples.

The V gene is TRBV6-6, the J gene TRBJ2-3; D is uncertain. This CDR3 has 15 amino acids. Trimming took 0 bases from V and 0 from J, leaving 7 bases between them. Germline CDR1 is MNHNY and CDR2 is SVGAGI (reference sequence). CDR3 nucleotide sequence: TGTGCCAGCAGTTACTCTTATATAAGCACAGATACGCAGTATTTT. Protein: CASSYSYISTDTQYF.

This sequence joins TRBV9 and TRBJ2-7; D is possibly TRBD2 (6 bases). The V gene's germline CDR1 is SGDLS and CDR2 YYNGEE. The CDR3 is made up of 13 amino acids. V was shortened by 2 bases and J by 3 bases, with 9 bases between the two germline ends. The CDR3 sequence is CASSVQDYYEQYF. CDR3 bases: TGTGCCAGCAGCGTTCAGGACTACTACGAGCAGTACTTC. The entire variable domain, with the rest obtained from reference TRBV9 and TRBJ2-7, is as follows: DSGVTQTPKHLITATGQRVTLRCSPRSGDLSVYWYQQSLDQGLQFLIQYYNGEERAKGNILERFSAQQFPDLHSELNLSSLELGDSALYFCASSVQDYYEQYFGPGTRLTVT.

The chain couples TRBV7-3 to TRBJ1-5; D remains unclear. The CDR3 runs to 13 residues. Deletions cut 5 bases from V and 4 bases from J, with 9 bases between. Germline V gene lookup returns CDR1 SGHTA and CDR2 FQGTGA. In DNA form, the CDR3 reads TGTGCCAGCAGCCAAGACCTTAATCAGCCCCAGCATTTT. Amino acid sequence: CASSQDLNQPQHF.

This chain joins TRBV27 and TRBJ2-1; D call uncertain. The germline gives CDR1 MNHEY, CDR2 SMNVEV (reference sequence). This CDR3 is 15 amino acids long. V lost 8 bases to trimming and J lost 7 bases, with 21 bases between them. CDR3 nucleotides: TGTGCCAGCCGCCCCCTAGTGTATCTCCCAAATGAGCAGTTCTTC. The encoded protein is CASRPLVYLPNEQFF.

The chain employs TRBV30 and TRBJ2-3; 10 bases align to TRBD2. CDR3 length equals 15 residues. J gave up 5 bases and V 0 bases, and 5 bases lay outside the gene matches. The germline gives CDR1 GTSNPN, CDR2 SVGIG (reference sequence). CDR3 sequence: CAWSVSSGSLDTQYF. DNA of the CDR3: TGTGCCTGGAGTGTTTCTAGCGGGAGCCTAGATACGCAGTATTTT.

The V and J genes are TRBV4-3 and TRBJ2-1, with D perhaps matching TRBD1 or TRBD2 (5 bases each). Germline CDR1 and CDR2: LGHNA and YSLEER. The CDR3 covers 16 residues. Trimming shortened V by 1 base and J by 4 bases, and 14 bases separated the two germline ends. The CDR3 here is CASSQAAAGGYNEQFF. The CDR3 DNA reads TGCGCCAGCAGCCAAGCAGCAGCTGGGGGTTACAATGAGCAGTTCTTC.

V and J are TRBV5-1 and TRBJ1-1; D is unclear. CDR1 and CDR2 (germline): SGHRS, YFSETQ. The CDR3 is 17 residues long. Trimming removed 0 bases at V and 0 bases at J, with 15 bases between. This CDR3 is CASSLGGRVLVNTEAFF. Here the CDR3 DNA reads TGCGCCAGCAGCTTGGGCGGGAGAGTCCTGGTGAACACTGAAGCTTTCTTT. Full variable domain (outside the CDR3, taken from reference TRBV5-1 and TRBJ1-1): KAGVTQTPRYLIKTRGQQVTLSCSPISGHRSVSWYQQTPGQGLQFLFEYFSETQRNKGNFPGRFSGRQFSNSRSEMNVSTLELGDSALYLCASSLGGRVLVNTEAFFGQGTRLTVV.

The rearrangement joins TRBV6-6 to TRBJ2-1; the match to TRBD2 covers 7 bases. Trimming removed 2 bases from V and 6 bases from J; junction bases left unmatched: 7. Germline CDR1 reads MNHNY; CDR2 reads SVGAGI (reference sequence). The CDR3 totals 15 residues. Here the CDR3 DNA reads TGTGCCAGCAGTTACAGGCGGGAGTCGGGCAATGAGCAGTTCTTC. Translated: CASSYRRESGNEQFF.

This clone is a singleton in its sample. The J gene is TRBJ2-7, the V gene TRBV19; D is possibly TRBD1 (6 bases). CDR1 is LNHDA, CDR2 SQIVND, per germline (reference sequence). Trimming removed 3 bases from V and 3 bases from J, with 9 bases in between. The CDR3 contains 13 residues. The CDR3: CASSIRGNYEQYF. The DNA of the CDR3 is TGTGCCAGTAGTATTAGGGGGAACTACGAGCAGTACTTC. The variable domain in full, completed from reference TRBV19 and TRBJ2-7, reads DGGITQSPKYLFRKEGQNVTLSCEQNLNHDAMYWYRQDPGQGLRLIYYSQIVNDFQKGDIAEGYSVSREKKESFPLTVTSAQKNPTAFYLCASSIRGNYEQYFGPGTRLTVT.